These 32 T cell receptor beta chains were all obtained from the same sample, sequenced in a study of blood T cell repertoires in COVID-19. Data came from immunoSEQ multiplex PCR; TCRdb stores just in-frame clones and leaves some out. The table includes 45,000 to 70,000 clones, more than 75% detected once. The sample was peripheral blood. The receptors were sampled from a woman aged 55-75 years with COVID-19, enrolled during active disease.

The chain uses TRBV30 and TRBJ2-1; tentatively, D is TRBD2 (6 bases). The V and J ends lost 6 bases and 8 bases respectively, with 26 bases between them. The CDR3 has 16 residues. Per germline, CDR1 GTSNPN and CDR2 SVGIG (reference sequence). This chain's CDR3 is CACASDRTGRWDEQFF. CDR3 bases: TGTGCCTGCGCCTCCGATAGGACTGGGAGGTGGGATGAGCAGTTCTTC.

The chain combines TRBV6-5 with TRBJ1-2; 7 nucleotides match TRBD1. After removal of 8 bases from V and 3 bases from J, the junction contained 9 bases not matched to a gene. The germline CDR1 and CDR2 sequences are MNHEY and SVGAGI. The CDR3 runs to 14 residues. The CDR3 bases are TGTGCCAGCTCACGGACAGGCGCGGACTATGGCTACACCTTC. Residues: CASSRTGADYGYTF.

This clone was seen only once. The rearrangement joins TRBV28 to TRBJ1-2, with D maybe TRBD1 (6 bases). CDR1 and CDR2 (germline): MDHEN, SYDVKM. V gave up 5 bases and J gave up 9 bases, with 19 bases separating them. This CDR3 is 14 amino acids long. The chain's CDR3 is CASSPGYRDRSYTF. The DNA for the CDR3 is TGTGCCAGCAGTCCGGGATACAGGGACCGGAGCTACACCTTC.

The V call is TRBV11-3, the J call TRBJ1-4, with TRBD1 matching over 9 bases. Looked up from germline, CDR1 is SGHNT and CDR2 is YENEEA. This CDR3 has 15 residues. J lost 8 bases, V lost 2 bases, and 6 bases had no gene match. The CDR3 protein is CASSLQQGAGEKLFF. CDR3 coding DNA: TGTGCCAGCAGCTTACAACAGGGGGCGGGCGAAAAACTGTTTTTT.

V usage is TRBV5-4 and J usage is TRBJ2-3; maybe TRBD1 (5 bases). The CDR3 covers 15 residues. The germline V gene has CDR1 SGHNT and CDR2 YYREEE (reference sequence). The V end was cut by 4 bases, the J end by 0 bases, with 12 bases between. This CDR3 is CASSTRQKSTDTQYF. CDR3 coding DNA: TGTGCCAGCAGCACCCGACAGAAAAGCACAGATACGCAGTATTTT.

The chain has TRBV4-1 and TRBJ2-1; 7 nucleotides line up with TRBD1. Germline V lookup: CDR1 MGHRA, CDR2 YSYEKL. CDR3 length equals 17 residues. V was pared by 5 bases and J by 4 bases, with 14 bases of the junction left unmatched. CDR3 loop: CASSLTLTGMSYNEQFF. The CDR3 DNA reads TGCGCCAGCAGCTTAACATTGACAGGGATGTCATACAATGAGCAGTTCTTC.

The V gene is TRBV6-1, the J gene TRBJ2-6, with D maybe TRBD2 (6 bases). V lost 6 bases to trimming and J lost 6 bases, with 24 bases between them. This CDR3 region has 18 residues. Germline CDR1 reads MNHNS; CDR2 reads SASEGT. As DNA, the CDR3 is TGTGCCAGCAGGGAAACGGGACTCGAAATATCGCCGGCCAACGTCCTGACTTTC. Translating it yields CASRETGLEISPANVLTF.

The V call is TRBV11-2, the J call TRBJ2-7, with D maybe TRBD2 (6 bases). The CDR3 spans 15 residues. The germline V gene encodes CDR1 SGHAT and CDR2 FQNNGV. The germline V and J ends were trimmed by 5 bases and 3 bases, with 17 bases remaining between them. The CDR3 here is CASSPPGTALYEQYF. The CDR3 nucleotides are TGTGCCAGCAGCCCACCCGGGACTGCACTCTACGAGCAGTACTTC.

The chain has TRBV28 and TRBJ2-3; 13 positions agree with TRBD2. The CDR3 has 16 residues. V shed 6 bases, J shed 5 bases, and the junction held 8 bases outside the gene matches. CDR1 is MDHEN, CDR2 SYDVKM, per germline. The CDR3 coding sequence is TGTGCCAGCAGCCGGACTAGCGGGAGTGTTAAAGATACGCAGTATTTT. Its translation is CASSRTSGSVKDTQYF.

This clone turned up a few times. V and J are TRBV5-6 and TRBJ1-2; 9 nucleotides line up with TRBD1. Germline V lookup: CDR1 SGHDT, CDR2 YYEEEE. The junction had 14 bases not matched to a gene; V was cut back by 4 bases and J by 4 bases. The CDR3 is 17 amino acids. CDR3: CASSTRDRVSRFYGYTF. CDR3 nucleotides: TGTGCCAGCAGCACCCGGGACAGGGTTTCCCGTTTCTATGGCTACACCTTC.

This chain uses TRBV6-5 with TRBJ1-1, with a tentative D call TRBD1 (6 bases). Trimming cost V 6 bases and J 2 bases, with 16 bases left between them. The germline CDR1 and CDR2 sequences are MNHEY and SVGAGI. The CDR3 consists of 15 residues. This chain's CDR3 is CASRPTTGFNTEAFF. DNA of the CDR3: TGTGCCAGCAGACCTACCACAGGGTTCAACACTGAAGCTTTCTTT.

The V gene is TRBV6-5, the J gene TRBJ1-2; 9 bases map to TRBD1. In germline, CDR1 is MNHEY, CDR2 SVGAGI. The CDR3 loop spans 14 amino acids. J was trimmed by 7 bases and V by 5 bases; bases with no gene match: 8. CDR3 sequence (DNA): TGTGCCAGCAGTCGACAACAGGGGGCGTCTGGCTACACCTTC. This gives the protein CASSRQQGASGYTF.

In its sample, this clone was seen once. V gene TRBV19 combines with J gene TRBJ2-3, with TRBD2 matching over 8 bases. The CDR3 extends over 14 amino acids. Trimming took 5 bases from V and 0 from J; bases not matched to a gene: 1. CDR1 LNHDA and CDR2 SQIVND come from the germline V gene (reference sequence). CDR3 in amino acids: CASSASGSTDTQYF. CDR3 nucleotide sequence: TGTGCCAGTAGTGCTAGCGGGAGCACAGATACGCAGTATTTT.

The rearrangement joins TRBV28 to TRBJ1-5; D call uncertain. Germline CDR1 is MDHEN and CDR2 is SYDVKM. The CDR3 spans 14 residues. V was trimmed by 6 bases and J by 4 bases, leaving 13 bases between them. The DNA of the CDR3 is TGTGCCAGCAGCCCCCCCAGTTTTAATCAGCCCCAGCATTTT. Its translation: CASSPPSFNQPQHF.

The CDR3 DNA reads as TGTGCCAGCAGCTTAGCGCAACTAGATTCCTACAATGAGCAGTTCTTC. Protein product: CASSLAQLDSYNEQFF. The genes are TRBV7-8 and TRBJ2-1; the D gene is possibly TRBD2 (5 bases). The CDR3 covers 16 residues. The V end lost 0 bases, the J end lost 1 base, and 10 bases lay between the germline ends. Germline CDR1 is SGHVS and CDR2 is FQNEAQ.

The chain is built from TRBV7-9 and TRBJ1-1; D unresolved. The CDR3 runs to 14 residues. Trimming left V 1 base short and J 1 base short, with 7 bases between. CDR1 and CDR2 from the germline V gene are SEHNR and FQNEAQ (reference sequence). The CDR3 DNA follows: TGTGCCAGCAGCTTAGGCAGTACGAACACTGAAGCTTTCTTT. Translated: CASSLGSTNTEAFF. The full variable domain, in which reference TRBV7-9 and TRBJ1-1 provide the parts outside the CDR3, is DTGVSQNPRHKITKRGQNVTFRCDPISEHNRLYWYRQTLGQGPEFLTYFQNEAQLEKSRLLSDRFSAERPKGSFSTLEIQRTEQGDSAMYLCASSLGSTNTEAFFGQGTRLTVV.

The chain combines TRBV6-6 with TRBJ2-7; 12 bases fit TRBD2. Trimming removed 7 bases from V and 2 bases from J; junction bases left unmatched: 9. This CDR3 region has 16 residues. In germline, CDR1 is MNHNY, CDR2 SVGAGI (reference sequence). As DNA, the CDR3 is TGTGCCAGCACCGACTCCCTAGCGGGAGGGCCCTACGAGCAGTACTTC. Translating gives CASTDSLAGGPYEQYF.

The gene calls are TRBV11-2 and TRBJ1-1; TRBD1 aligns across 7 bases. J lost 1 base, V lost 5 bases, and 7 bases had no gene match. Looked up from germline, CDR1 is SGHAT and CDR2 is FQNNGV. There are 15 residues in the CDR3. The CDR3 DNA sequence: TGTGCCAGCAGCCTACTTTGGACAGGGAACACTGAAGCTTTCTTT. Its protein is CASSLLWTGNTEAFF.

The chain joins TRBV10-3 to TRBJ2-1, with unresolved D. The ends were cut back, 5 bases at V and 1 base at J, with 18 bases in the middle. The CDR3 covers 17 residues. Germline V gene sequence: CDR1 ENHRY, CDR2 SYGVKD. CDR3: CAISRVAGLTSYNEQFF. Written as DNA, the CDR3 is TGTGCCATCAGTCGGGTGGCCGGGTTAACATCCTACAATGAGCAGTTCTTC.

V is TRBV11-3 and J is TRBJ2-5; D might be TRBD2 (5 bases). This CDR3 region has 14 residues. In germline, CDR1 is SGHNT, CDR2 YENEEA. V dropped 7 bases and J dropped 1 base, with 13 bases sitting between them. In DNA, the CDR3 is TGTGCCAGCACCTTCGAGACTATCCAAGAGACCCAGTACTTC. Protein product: CASTFETIQETQYF.

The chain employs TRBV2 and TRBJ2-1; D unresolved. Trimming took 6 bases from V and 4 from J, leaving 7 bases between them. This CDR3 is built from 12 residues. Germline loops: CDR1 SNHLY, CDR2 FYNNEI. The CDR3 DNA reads TGTGCCAGCAGAACCGGGTACAATGAGCAGTTCTTC. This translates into CASRTGYNEQFF.

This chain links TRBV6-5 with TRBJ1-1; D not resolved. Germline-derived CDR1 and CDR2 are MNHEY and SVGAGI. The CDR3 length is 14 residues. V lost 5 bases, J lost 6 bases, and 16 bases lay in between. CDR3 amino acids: CASSLPRRGPEAFF. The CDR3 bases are TGTGCCAGCAGTCTACCCCGCCGGGGTCCTGAAGCTTTCTTT.

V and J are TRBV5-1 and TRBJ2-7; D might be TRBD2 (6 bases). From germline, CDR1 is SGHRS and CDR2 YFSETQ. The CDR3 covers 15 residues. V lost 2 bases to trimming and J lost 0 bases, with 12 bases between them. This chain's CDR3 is CASSLTGTVSYEQYF. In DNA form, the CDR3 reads TGCGCCAGCAGCTTAACCGGGACTGTCTCCTACGAGCAGTACTTC.

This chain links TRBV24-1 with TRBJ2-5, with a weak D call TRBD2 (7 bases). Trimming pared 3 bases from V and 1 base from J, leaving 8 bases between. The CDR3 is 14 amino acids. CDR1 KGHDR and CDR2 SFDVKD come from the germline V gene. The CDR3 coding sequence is TGTGCCACCAGTGATGGGGGGGCCCAAGAGACCCAGTACTTC. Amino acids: CATSDGGAQETQYF.

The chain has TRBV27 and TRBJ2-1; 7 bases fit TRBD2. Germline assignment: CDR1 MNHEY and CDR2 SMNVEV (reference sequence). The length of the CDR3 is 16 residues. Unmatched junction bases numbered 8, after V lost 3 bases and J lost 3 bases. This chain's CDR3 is CASSFSIAGHYNEQFF. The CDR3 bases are TGTGCCAGCAGTTTCTCCATAGCGGGCCACTACAATGAGCAGTTCTTC.

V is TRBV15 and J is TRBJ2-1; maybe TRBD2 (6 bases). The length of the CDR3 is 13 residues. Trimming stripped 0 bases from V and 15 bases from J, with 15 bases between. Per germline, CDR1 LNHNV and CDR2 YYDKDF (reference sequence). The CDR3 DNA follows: TGTGCCACCAGCAGAGATCTGGGAGGAGCAATGTTCTTC. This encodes CATSRDLGGAMFF.

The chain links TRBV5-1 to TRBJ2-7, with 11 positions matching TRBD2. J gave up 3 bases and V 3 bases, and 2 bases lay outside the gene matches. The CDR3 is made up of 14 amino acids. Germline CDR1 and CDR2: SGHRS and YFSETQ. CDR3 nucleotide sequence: TGCGCCAGCAGCTACGGGACTAGCGGCTACGAGCAGTACTTC. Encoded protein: CASSYGTSGYEQYF.

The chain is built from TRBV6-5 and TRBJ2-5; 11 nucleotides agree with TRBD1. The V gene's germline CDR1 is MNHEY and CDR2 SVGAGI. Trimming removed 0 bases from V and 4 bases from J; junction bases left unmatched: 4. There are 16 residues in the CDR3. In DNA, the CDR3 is TGTGCCAGCAGTTACTCCCGGACAGGGGGCAGAGAGACCCAGTACTTC. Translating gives CASSYSRTGGRETQYF.

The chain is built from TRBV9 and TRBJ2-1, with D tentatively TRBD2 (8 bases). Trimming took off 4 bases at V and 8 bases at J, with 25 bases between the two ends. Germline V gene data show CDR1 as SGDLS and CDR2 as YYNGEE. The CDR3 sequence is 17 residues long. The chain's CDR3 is CASSPRGGTVQFYEQFF. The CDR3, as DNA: TGTGCCAGCAGCCCCCGGGGGGGGACAGTACAATTCTATGAGCAGTTCTTC.

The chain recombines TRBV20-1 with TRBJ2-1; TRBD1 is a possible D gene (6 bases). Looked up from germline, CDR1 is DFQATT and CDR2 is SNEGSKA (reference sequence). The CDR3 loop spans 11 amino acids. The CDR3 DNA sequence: TGCAGAGGGGGAGCCGGCAATGAGCAGTTCTTC. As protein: CRGGAGNEQFF.

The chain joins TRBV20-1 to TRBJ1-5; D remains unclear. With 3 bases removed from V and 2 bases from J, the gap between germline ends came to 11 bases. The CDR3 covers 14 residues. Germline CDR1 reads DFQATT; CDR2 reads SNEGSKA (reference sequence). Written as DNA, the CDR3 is TGCAGTGCTAGTAGAAATGAGGGCAATCAGCCCCAGCATTTT. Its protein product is CSASRNEGNQPQHF.

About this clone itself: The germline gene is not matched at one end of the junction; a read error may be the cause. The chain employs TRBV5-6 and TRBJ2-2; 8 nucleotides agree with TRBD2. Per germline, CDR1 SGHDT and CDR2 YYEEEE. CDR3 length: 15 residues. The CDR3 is CASSPGLGGTGKLFF. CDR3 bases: TGTGCCAGCAGCCCGGGACTAGGCGGTACCGGGAAGCTGTTTTTT.